This T cell receptor (beta chain) was sequenced in a study of blood T cell repertoires in COVID-19. This CDR3 has 12 residues. Germline-derived CDR1 and CDR2 are KGHDR and SFDVKD. Trimming left V 2 bases short and J 6 bases short, with 7 bases between. Generated by immunoSEQ multiplex PCR, the TCRdb table keeps only in-frame clones and is missing some. In the table there are about 110,000 clones, approximately 85% of which are singletons. This TCR came from a woman aged 60-70 years with acute or convalescent COVID-19. The source material was peripheral blood. J is TRBJ2-7 and V is TRBV24-1; D remains unclear. This chain's CDR3 is CATSDSLFEQYF. The DNA for the CDR3 is TGTGCCACCAGTGATTCACTATTCGAGCAGTACTTC.